Below are 12 T cell receptor beta chains sequenced from a single sample in a study of blood T cell repertoires in COVID-19. Profiling relied on immunoSEQ multiplex PCR, and the TCRdb table lists in-frame clones only, not all of them. The sample has 240,000 or so clones, about 87% seen once; the top ten hold 7.1%. Material: peripheral blood. The receptors were sampled from a woman in her 70s with active or convalescent COVID-19.

This rearrangement joins TRBV5-6 to TRBJ2-5; 8 bases align to TRBD2. This CDR3 is built from 16 residues. Germline V gene data show CDR1 as SGHDT and CDR2 as YYEEEE. Trimming cost V 3 bases and J 1 base; bases outside gene matches: 8. The DNA of the CDR3 is TGTGCCAGCAGCTCCCGGACTAGCAACACCCAAGAGACCCAGTACTTC. Translation: CASSSRTSNTQETQYF.

This clone came up a few times. V and J are TRBV2 and TRBJ1-2; 9 bases line up with TRBD1. V lost 8 bases, J lost 11 bases, and 21 bases stayed unmatched. CDR1 is SNHLY, CDR2 FYNNEI, per germline. This CDR3 has 16 residues. As DNA, the CDR3 is TGTGCCAGCGCACCTCCCGGGACAGGGAAAAGTAATCTATACACCTTC. Translation gives CASAPPGTGKSNLYTF.

This sequence joins TRBV7-9 and TRBJ1-2; D is unclear. V was shortened by 1 base and J by 0 bases, with 9 bases between the two germline ends. The CDR3 covers 15 residues. The germline V gene encodes CDR1 SEHNR and CDR2 FQNEAQ (reference sequence). CDR3 region: CASSLGWSANYGYTF. The CDR3 DNA is TGTGCCAGCAGCTTAGGGTGGTCAGCTAACTATGGCTACACCTTC.

The chain carries TRBV29-1 and TRBJ2-7; a possible D gene is TRBD2 (6 bases). The CDR3 length is 12 residues. CDR1 SQVTM and CDR2 ANQGSEA come from the germline V gene. V lost 4 bases, J lost 6 bases, and 13 bases lay in between. Written as DNA, the CDR3 is TGCAGCGTTGTCTACCAGGGAGGCGAGCAGTACTTC. Protein: CSVVYQGGEQYF.

The chain links TRBV5-6 to TRBJ1-2; D is uncertain. The germline V and J ends were trimmed by 2 bases and 2 bases, with 10 bases remaining between them. The CDR3 runs 14 residues. Germline-derived CDR1 and CDR2 are SGHDT and YYEEEE. CDR3 sequence: CASSLPVKNYGYTF. For the CDR3, the DNA is TGTGCCAGCAGCTTACCAGTCAAGAACTATGGCTACACCTTC.

The rearrangement uses TRBV5-8 and TRBJ2-7; no reliable D call. Trimming left V 9 bases short and J 2 bases short, with 18 bases between. Germline V gives CDR1 SGHTS, CDR2 YDEGEE. This CDR3 comprises 14 residues. In DNA, the CDR3 is TGTGCCACCCGGGTCCCGCTTTTTGCCTACGAGCAGTACTTC. Protein: CATRVPLFAYEQYF.

The chain combines TRBV5-1 with TRBJ2-6; weak D call: TRBD1 (6 bases). The CDR3 has 16 residues. Germline CDR1 and CDR2: SGHRS and YFSETQ. The V gene lost 5 bases and the J gene lost 4 bases, with 16 bases spanning the gap. Here the CDR3 reads CASSEATGSGANVLTF. Written as DNA, the CDR3 is TGCGCCAGCAGTGAGGCGACAGGCTCCGGGGCCAACGTCCTGACTTTC.

The J gene is TRBJ2-7, the V gene TRBV7-6, with D unresolved. The CDR3 is made up of 15 amino acids. Germline V lookup: CDR1 SGHVS, CDR2 FNYEAQ. Deletions cut 0 bases from V and 4 bases from J, with 13 bases between. Here the CDR3 DNA reads TGTGCCAGCAGCTTAGCGCAGGCGCCTACGTACGAGCAGTACTTC. This encodes CASSLAQAPTYEQYF.

The chain combines TRBV3-1 (or the pseudogene TRBV3-2) with TRBJ2-5, with TRBD1 identical over 8 bases. V lost 4 bases, J lost 2 bases, and 6 bases stayed unmatched. The CDR3 has 15 amino acids. CDR1 and CDR2 from the germline V gene are LGHDT and YNNKEL (reference sequence). The CDR3 protein is CASSRTGQGQETQYF. The DNA of the CDR3 is TGTGCCAGCAGCCGGACCGGACAGGGTCAAGAGACCCAGTACTTC.

This clone was recorded only once. The rearrangement uses TRBV6-5 and TRBJ2-2; the D gene is possibly TRBD2 (7 bases). CDR3 size: 15 residues. Germline CDR1 reads MNHEY; CDR2 reads SVGAGI. V lost 6 bases and J 8 bases, leaving 19 bases between the germline ends. CDR3 sequence reads: CASRSAGAGAGELFF. CDR3 in DNA: TGTGCCAGCAGATCCGCGGGGGCTGGGGCGGGGGAGCTGTTTTTT.

The V gene is TRBV7-2, the J gene TRBJ1-6; D gene ambiguous. The CDR3 consists of 12 residues. The germline V gene has CDR1 SGHTA and CDR2 FQGNSA. Trimming left V 5 bases short and J 7 bases short, with 6 bases between. CDR3 region: CASSTRNSPLHF. The DNA of the CDR3 is TGTGCCAGCAGCACTAGGAATTCACCCCTCCACTTT.

CDR3 sequence: CARAGLAEETQYF. The DNA for the CDR3 is TGTGCCAGGGCTGGACTAGCAGAAGAGACCCAGTACTTC. The V and J genes are TRBV21-1 and TRBJ2-5; the DNA was not compared with TRBD2, the D call given in the table. TRBV21-1 represents a pseudogene. The CDR3 spans 13 residues.